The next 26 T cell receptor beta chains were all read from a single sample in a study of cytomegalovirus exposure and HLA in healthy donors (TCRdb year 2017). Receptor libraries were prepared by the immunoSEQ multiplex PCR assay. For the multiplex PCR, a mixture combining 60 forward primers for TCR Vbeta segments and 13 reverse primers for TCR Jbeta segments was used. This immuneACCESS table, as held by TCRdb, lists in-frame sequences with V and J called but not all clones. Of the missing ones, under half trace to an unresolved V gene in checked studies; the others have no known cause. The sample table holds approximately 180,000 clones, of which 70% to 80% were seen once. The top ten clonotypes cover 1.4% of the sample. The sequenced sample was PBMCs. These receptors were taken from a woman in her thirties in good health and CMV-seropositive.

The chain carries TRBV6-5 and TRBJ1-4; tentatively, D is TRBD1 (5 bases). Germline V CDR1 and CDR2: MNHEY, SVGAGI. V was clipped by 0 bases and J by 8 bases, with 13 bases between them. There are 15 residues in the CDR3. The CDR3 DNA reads TGTGCCAGCAGTTACTCGTCAGGGTCGGAAGAAAAACTGTTTTTT. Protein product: CASSYSSGSEEKLFF.

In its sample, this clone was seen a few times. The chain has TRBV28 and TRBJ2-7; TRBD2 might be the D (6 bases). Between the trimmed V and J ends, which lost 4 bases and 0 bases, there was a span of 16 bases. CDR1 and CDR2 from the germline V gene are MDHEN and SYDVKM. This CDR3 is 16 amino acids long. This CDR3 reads CASSSSRTIFSYEQYF. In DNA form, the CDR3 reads TGTGCCAGCAGTTCTTCCCGGACTATATTCTCCTACGAGCAGTACTTC.

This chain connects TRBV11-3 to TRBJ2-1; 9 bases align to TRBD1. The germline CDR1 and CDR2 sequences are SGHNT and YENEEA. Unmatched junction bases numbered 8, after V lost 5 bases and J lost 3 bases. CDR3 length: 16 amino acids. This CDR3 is CASSPVWGQGYNEQFF. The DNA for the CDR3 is TGTGCCAGCAGCCCTGTATGGGGACAGGGCTACAATGAGCAGTTCTTC.

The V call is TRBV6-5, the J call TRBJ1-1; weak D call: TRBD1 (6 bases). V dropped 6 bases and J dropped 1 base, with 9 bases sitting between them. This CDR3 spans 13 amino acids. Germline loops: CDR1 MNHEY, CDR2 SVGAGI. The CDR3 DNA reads TGTGCCAGCAGATCACAGGGGAACACTGAAGCTTTCTTT. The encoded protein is CASRSQGNTEAFF.

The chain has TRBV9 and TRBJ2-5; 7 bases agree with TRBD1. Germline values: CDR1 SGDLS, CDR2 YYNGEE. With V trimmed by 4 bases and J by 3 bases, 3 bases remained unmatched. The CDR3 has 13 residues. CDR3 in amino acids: CASSFGTEETQYF. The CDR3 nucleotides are TGTGCCAGCAGCTTCGGGACAGAAGAGACCCAGTACTTC.

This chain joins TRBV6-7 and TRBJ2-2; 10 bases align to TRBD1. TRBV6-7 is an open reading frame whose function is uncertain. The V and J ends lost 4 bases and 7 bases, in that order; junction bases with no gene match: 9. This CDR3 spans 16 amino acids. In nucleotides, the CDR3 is TGTGCCAGCAGTTGTCGACAGGGGGCGCGGCACGGGGAGCTGTTTTTT. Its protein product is CASSCRQGARHGELFF.

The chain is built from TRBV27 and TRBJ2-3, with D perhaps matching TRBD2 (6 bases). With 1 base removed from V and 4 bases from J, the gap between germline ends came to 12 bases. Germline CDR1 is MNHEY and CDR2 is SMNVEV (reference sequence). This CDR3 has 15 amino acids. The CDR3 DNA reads TGTGCCAGCAGTTTATATCCAGGGAGGCCAGATACGCAGTATTTT. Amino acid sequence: CASSLYPGRPDTQYF.

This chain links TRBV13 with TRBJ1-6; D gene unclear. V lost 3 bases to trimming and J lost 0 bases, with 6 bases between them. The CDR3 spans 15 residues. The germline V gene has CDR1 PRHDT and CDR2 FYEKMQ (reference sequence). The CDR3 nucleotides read TGTGCCAGCAGCTTGGGGAGCTCCTATAATTCACCCCTCCACTTT. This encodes CASSLGSSYNSPLHF. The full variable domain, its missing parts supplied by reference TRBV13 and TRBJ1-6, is AAGVIQSPRHLIKEKRETATLKCYPIPRHDTVYWYQQGPGQDPQFLISFYEKMQSDKGSIPDRFSAQQFSDYHSELNMSSLELGDSALYFCASSLGSSYNSPLHFGNGTRLTVT.

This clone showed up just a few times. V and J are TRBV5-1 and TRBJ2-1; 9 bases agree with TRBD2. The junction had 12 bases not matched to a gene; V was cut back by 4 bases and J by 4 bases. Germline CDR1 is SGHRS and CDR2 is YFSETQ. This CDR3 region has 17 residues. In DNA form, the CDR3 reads TGCGCCAGCAGCCCCACGGGGATAGCGGGAGCTTACAATGAGCAGTTCTTC. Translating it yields CASSPTGIAGAYNEQFF.

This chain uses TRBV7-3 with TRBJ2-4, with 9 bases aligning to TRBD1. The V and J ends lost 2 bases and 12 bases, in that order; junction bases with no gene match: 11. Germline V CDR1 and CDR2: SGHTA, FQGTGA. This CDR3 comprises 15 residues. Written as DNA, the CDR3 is TGTGCCAGCAGCTTAGAAGGGGGACAGGGACGGTATCAGTACTTC. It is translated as CASSLEGGQGRYQYF.

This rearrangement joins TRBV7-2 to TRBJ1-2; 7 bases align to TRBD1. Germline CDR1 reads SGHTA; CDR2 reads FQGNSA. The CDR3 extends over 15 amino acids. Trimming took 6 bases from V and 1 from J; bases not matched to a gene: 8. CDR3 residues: CASRPTGTLNYGYTF. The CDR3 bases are TGTGCCAGCAGACCGACAGGGACCCTTAACTATGGCTACACCTTC.

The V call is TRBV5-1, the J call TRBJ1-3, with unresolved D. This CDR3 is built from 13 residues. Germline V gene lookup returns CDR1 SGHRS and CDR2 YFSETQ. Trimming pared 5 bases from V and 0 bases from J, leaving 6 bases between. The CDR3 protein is CASRESSGNTIYF. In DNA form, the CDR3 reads TGCGCCAGCAGAGAGAGCTCTGGAAACACCATATATTTT.

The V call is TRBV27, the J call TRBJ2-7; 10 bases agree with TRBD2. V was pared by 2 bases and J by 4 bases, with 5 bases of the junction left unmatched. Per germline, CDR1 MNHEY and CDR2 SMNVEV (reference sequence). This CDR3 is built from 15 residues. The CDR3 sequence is CASSLGLAGEYEQYF. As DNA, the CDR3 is TGTGCCAGCAGTTTAGGTCTAGCGGGAGAGTACGAGCAGTACTTC.

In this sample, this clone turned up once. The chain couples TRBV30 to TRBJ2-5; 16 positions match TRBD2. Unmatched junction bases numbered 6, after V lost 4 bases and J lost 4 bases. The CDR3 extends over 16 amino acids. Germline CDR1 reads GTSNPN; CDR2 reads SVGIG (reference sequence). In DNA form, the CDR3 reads TGTGCCTGGATACGGGGACTAGCGGGGGGGGGAGAGACCCAGTACTTC. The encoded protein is CAWIRGLAGGGETQYF.

The CDR3 DNA is TGTGCCAGCAGCGTAGGGACAGGGGGGGGCAATCAGCCCCAGCATTTT. Its protein product is CASSVGTGGGNQPQHF. The chain links TRBV9 to TRBJ1-5, with 10 bases identical to TRBD1. This CDR3 region has 16 residues. V lost 0 bases, J lost 2 bases, and 2 bases stayed unmatched. CDR1 is SGDLS and CDR2 is YYNGEE in the germline V gene.

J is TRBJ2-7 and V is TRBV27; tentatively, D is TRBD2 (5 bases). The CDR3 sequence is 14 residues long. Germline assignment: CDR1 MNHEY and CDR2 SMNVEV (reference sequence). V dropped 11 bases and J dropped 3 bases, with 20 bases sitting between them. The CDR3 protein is CAVVEEREIYEQYF. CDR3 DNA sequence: TGTGCCGTGGTTGAAGAGAGGGAGATCTACGAGCAGTACTTC.

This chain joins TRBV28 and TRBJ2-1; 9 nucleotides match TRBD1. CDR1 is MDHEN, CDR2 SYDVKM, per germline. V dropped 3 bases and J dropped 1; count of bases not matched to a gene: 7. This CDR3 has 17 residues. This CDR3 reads CASSFTYGQGSYNEQFF. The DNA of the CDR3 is TGTGCCAGCAGTTTTACGTACGGACAGGGGTCCTACAATGAGCAGTTCTTC.

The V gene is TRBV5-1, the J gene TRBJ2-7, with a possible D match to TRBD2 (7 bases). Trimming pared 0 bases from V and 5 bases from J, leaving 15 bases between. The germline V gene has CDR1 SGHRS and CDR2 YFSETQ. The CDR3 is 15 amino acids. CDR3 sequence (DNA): TGCGCCAGCAGCTTGGGGGGAGGGGGGGTCCACGAGCAGTACTTC. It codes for CASSLGGGGVHEQYF.

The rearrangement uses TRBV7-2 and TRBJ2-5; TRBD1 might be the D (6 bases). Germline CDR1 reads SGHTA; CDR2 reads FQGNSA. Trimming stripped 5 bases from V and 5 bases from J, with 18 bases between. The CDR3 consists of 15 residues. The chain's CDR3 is CASSLLGRGGETQYF. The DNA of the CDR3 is TGTGCCAGCAGCCTCCTGGGCAGGGGTGGGGAGACCCAGTACTTC.

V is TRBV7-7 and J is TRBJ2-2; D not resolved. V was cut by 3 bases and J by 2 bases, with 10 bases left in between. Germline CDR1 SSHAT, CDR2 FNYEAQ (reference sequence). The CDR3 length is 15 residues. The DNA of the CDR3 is TGTGCCAGCAGCTTGATAGACTCTAACACCGGGGAGCTGTTTTTT. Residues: CASSLIDSNTGELFF.

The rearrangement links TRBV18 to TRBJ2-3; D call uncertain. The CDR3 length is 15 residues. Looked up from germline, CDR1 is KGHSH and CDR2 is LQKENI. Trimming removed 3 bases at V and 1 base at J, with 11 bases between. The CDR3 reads CASSPSTTGTDTQYF. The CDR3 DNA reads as TGTGCCAGCTCACCTAGTACCACAGGCACAGATACGCAGTATTTT.

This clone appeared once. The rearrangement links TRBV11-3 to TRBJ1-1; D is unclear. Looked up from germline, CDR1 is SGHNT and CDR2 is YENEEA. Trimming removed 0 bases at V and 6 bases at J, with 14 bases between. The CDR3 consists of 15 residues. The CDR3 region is CASSLDAFSGAEAFF. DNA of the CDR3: TGTGCCAGCAGCTTAGATGCCTTCTCCGGTGCTGAAGCTTTCTTT.

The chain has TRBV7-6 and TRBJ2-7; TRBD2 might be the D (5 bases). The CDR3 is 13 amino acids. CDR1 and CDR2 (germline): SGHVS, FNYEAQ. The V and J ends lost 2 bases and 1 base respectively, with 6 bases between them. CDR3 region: CASSLTRSYEQYF. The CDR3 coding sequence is TGTGCCAGCAGCTTAACTAGGTCCTACGAGCAGTACTTC.

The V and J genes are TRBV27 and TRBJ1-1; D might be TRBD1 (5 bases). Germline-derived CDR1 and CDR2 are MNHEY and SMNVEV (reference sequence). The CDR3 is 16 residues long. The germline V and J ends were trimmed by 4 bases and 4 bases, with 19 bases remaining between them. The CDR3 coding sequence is TGTGCCAGCAGTTCCCGCCCCGGGGGTGGGAGCACTGAAGCTTTCTTT. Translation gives CASSSRPGGGSTEAFF.

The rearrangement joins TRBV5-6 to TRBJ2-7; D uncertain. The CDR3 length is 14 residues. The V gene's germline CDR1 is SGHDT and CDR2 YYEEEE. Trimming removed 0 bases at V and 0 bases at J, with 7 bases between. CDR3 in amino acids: CASSLDSYSYEQYF. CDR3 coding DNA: TGTGCCAGCAGCTTGGACAGCTACTCCTACGAGCAGTACTTC.

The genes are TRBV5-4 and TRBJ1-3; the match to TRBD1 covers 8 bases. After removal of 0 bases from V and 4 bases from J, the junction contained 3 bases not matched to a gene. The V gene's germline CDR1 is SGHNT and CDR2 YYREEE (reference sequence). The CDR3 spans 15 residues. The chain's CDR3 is CASSLGTGSGNTIYF. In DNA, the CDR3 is TGTGCCAGCAGCTTGGGGACAGGGTCCGGAAACACCATATATTTT.